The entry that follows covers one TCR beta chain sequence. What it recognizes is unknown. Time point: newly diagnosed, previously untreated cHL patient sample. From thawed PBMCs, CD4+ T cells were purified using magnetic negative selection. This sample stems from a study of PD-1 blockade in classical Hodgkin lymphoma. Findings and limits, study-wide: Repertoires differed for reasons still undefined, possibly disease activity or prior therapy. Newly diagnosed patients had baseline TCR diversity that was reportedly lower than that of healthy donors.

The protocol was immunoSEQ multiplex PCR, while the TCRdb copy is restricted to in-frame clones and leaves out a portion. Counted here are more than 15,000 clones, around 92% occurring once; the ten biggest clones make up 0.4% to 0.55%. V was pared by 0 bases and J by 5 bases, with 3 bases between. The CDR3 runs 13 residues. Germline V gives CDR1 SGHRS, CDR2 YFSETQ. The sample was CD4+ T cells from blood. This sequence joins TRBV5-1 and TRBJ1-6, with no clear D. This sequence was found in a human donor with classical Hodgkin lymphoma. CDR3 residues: CASSLEHNSPLHF. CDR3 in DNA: TGCGCCAGCAGCTTGGAGCATAATTCACCCCTCCACTTT. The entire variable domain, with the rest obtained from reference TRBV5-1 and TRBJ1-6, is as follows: KAGVTQTPRYLIKTRGQQVTLSCSPISGHRSVSWYQQTPGQGLQFLFEYFSETQRNKGNFPGRFSGRQFSNSRSEMNVSTLELGDSALYLCASSLEHNSPLHFGNGTRLTVT.